A single sample is the source of the 7 T cell receptor beta chains below, sequenced in a study of early T cells in non-severe SARS-CoV-2 infection (dated by TCRdb to about 2021). The library relied on 5' RACE. TCRdb names NextSeq 500 as the instrument used. TCRdb handled the public reads itself, with Q25 trimming in fastp and clone calling in MiXCR, and kept productive beta chains. Each entry is one CDR3 protein sequence, shown with its most common DNA and genes. This sample comprises 55,000 to 75,000 distinct CDR3 sequences, roughly 7.7% of them detected only once. Under 3.5% of the sample is in the top ten clones. The sequencing input was whole blood. The receptor set was obtained from an adult who was a healthcare worker with PCR-confirmed SARS-CoV-2 infection or an uninfected control (not recorded which).

This chain joins TRBV5-1 and TRBJ2-3, with unresolved D. Germline CDR1 and CDR2: SGHRS and YFSETQ. The CDR3 length is 15 residues. V dropped 0 bases and J dropped 1 base, with 9 bases sitting between them. The CDR3 DNA is TGCGCCAGCAGCTTGGAGGGTTACGGCACAGATACGCAGTATTTT. Translated: CASSLEGYGTDTQYF.

The J gene is TRBJ2-7, the V gene TRBV6-6, with 8 bases lining up with TRBD1. The ends lost 0 bases at V and 7 bases at J; junction bases unmatched: 11. The CDR3 runs 16 residues. CDR1 and CDR2 from the germline V gene are MNHNY and SVGAGI (reference sequence). The CDR3: CASSYSSTGDQGEQYF. The CDR3 nucleotides read TGTGCCAGCAGTTACTCTTCGACAGGGGACCAGGGGGAGCAGTACTTC.

This clonotype has only a few counts. The chain couples TRBV5-1 to TRBJ2-5; D unresolved. The CDR3 has 12 amino acids. Trimming left V 0 bases short and J 5 bases short, with 5 bases between. Germline CDR1 SGHRS, CDR2 YFSETQ. The CDR3 coding sequence is TGCGCCAGCAGCTTGGAAGCGGAGACCCAGTACTTC. Translated, it gives CASSLEAETQYF.

The chain is built from TRBV25-1 and TRBJ2-2; 9 nucleotides match TRBD2. This CDR3 contains 16 residues. Germline CDR1 and CDR2: MGHDK and SYGVNS. The J segment lost 2 bases and the V segment lost 3 bases, leaving 4 bases of the junction unmatched. The CDR3 DNA follows: TGTGCCAGCAGTGAGAGCGGGAGGATCAACACCGGGGAGCTGTTTTTT. It yields the protein CASSESGRINTGELFF.

This clonotype was found a few times. The chain employs TRBV28 and TRBJ1-1; no definite D call. V lost 6 bases and J 8 bases, leaving 19 bases between the germline ends. Germline-derived CDR1 and CDR2 are MDHEN and SYDVKM. CDR3 length: 14 residues. Here the CDR3 reads CASSPPNDAPEAFF. CDR3 nucleotide sequence: TGTGCCAGCAGCCCCCCAAATGACGCGCCCGAAGCTTTCTTT.

There are many counts of this clonotype. J is TRBJ1-4 and V is TRBV7-2; D may be TRBD1 (6 bases). Trimming left V 1 base short and J 3 bases short, with 9 bases between. Germline CDR1 reads SGHTA; CDR2 reads FQGNSA. This CDR3 contains 15 residues. The chain's CDR3 is CASSLGGAANEKLFF. The CDR3 DNA follows: TGTGCCAGCAGCTTAGGGGGGGCAGCTAATGAAAAACTGTTTTTT. The full variable domain, its missing parts supplied by reference TRBV7-2 and TRBJ1-4, is GAGVSQSPSNKVTEKGKDVELRCDPISGHTALYWYRQSLGQGLEFLIYFQGNSAPDKSGLPSDRFSAERTGGSVSTLTIQRTQQEDSAVYLCASSLGGAANEKLFFGSGTQLSVL.

The rearrangement links TRBV28 to TRBJ1-3; D is possibly TRBD1 (6 bases). The CDR3 loop spans 16 amino acids. The germline CDR1 and CDR2 sequences are MDHEN and SYDVKM. V dropped 5 bases and J dropped 3 bases, with 17 bases sitting between them. Here the CDR3 DNA reads TGTGCCAGCAGTCCCGACTTCGGGGGGCGTGGAAACACCATATATTTT. Translation: CASSPDFGGRGNTIYF. Filled out from reference TRBV28 and TRBJ1-3, the complete variable domain reads DVKVTQSSRYLVKRTGEKVFLECVQDMDHENMFWYRQDPGLGLRLIYFSYDVKMKEKGDIPEGYSVSREKKERFSLILESASTNQTSMYLCASSPDFGGRGNTIYFGEGSWLTVV.